These 23 T cell receptor beta chains came from one sample sequenced in a study of blood T cell repertoires in COVID-19. The assay was immunoSEQ multiplex PCR, and TCRdb's table has in-frame clones only and misses some. Among about 220,000 clones listed, roughly 80% were seen once. The sequenced sample consisted of peripheral blood. All receptors derive from a woman aged 60 to 75 who had recovered from COVID-19.

The chain joins TRBV5-1 to TRBJ1-2, with no clear D. This CDR3 has 15 residues. Germline values: CDR1 SGHRS, CDR2 YFSETQ. Deletions cut 0 bases from V and 5 bases from J, with 14 bases between. In DNA, the CDR3 is TGCGCCAGCAGCTTGGCCCCGGGCACGGGATATGGCTACACCTTC. Residues: CASSLAPGTGYGYTF.

The chain carries TRBV10-3 and TRBJ2-3; 11 bases map to TRBD2. CDR3 length: 15 residues. Per germline, CDR1 ENHRY and CDR2 SYGVKD. V was clipped by 4 bases and J by 6 bases; unmatched bases: 6. This CDR3 is CAISVTSGGWDTQYF. The CDR3 nucleotides are TGTGCCATCAGTGTAACTAGCGGGGGCTGGGATACGCAGTATTTT.

The chain recombines TRBV5-1 with TRBJ2-5; maybe TRBD1 (5 bases). The CDR3 covers 13 residues. Germline-derived CDR1 and CDR2 are SGHRS and YFSETQ. Trimming removed 3 bases at V and 1 base at J, with 7 bases between. In nucleotides, the CDR3 is TGCGCCAGCAGCTACAGGTTCCAAGAGACCCAGTACTTC. Residues: CASSYRFQETQYF.

This clone was picked up one time. The chain employs TRBV10-1 and TRBJ1-4, with TRBD1 identical over 8 bases. The germline CDR1 and CDR2 sequences are WNHNN and SYGVQD (reference sequence). The ends lost 2 bases at V and 8 bases at J; junction bases unmatched: 7. CDR3 length: 15 amino acids. The CDR3: CASSETDRVVEKLFF. The CDR3, as DNA: TGCGCCAGCAGTGAGACGGACAGGGTAGTGGAAAAACTGTTTTTT.

The J gene is TRBJ2-7, the V gene TRBV6-5; 8 bases agree with TRBD1. The CDR3 totals 14 residues. CDR1 is MNHEY and CDR2 is SVGAGI in the germline V gene. Trimming took 6 bases from V and 5 from J; bases not matched to a gene: 9. CDR3 sequence reads: CASSLGQGANEQYF. CDR3 in DNA: TGTGCCAGCAGCCTCGGGCAGGGGGCCAACGAGCAGTACTTC.

The chain links TRBV10-3 to TRBJ2-4; TRBD1 aligns across 7 bases. CDR3 size: 15 residues. The V and J ends lost 3 bases and 6 bases, in that order; junction bases with no gene match: 8. Germline V gene data show CDR1 as ENHRY and CDR2 as SYGVKD. Here the CDR3 reads CAISDYNQGVNIQYF. CDR3 sequence (DNA): TGTGCCATCAGTGATTACAACCAGGGGGTAAACATTCAGTACTTC.

The genes are TRBV6-2 or TRBV6-3 and TRBJ1-2; a weak D match, TRBD1 (5 bases). Germline values: CDR1 MNHEY, CDR2 SVGEGT. V gave up 2 bases and J gave up 4 bases, with 14 bases separating them. This CDR3 region has 15 residues. CDR3: CASSYGEGRTYGYTF. Here the CDR3 DNA reads TGTGCCAGCAGTTACGGGGAGGGACGGACCTATGGCTACACCTTC.

The chain couples TRBV6-1 to TRBJ2-3; 8 nucleotides agree with TRBD1. The CDR3 loop spans 15 amino acids. Unmatched junction bases numbered 3, after V lost 1 base and J lost 3 bases. In germline, CDR1 is MNHNS, CDR2 SASEGT. DNA for the CDR3: TGTGCCAGCAGTGAAGTAGGACAGGGTACAGATACGCAGTATTTT. Its translation: CASSEVGQGTDTQYF.

The V call is TRBV6-5, the J call TRBJ2-5; possibly TRBD2 for D (6 bases). The length of the CDR3 is 13 residues. Germline assignment: CDR1 MNHEY and CDR2 SVGAGI. V was pared by 2 bases and J by 6 bases, with 10 bases between. In DNA form, the CDR3 reads TGTGCCAGCAGTTACCCCGGGGGTAAGACCCAGTACTTC. It encodes CASSYPGGKTQYF.

To note about this clone: The same CDR3 arises from other DNA sequences in this sample as well. The chain is built from TRBV18 and TRBJ2-1, with D maybe TRBD2 (6 bases). Deletions cut 3 bases from V and 3 bases from J, with 9 bases between. CDR1 is KGHSH and CDR2 is LQKENI in the germline V gene. This CDR3 has 14 amino acids. CDR3 sequence reads: CASSPAGFYNEQFF. The CDR3 nucleotides are TGTGCCAGCTCACCGGCGGGGTTCTACAATGAGCAGTTCTTC.

The rearrangement uses TRBV11-2 and TRBJ2-7, with D possibly being TRBD2 (6 bases). This CDR3 has 15 amino acids. The V gene lost 5 bases and the J gene lost 2 bases, with 16 bases spanning the gap. Germline CDR1 is SGHAT and CDR2 is FQNNGV. The CDR3 is CASSPFAGSPYEQYF. CDR3 in DNA: TGTGCCAGCAGCCCCTTCGCGGGGAGCCCCTACGAGCAGTACTTC.

V usage is TRBV7-9 and J usage is TRBJ1-5; D is possibly TRBD1 (6 bases). V lost 4 bases and J 4 bases, leaving 14 bases between the germline ends. Germline loops: CDR1 SEHNR, CDR2 FQNEAQ (reference sequence). This CDR3 region has 15 residues. The CDR3 nucleotides read TGTGCCAGCAGCTCCCCCGGGACAACTAATCAGCCCCAGCATTTT. The encoded protein is CASSSPGTTNQPQHF.

With respect to this clone: The junction and the germline gene differ at one end; a read error may be behind it. The chain combines TRBV23-1 with TRBJ2-7, with 8 bases lining up with TRBD1. TRBV23-1 belongs to the ORF category, with a function that is uncertain. The CDR3 sequence is 9 residues long. The CDR3 here is CASRDRESF. The CDR3 region has the DNA TGCGCCAGCAGGGACAGGGAGTCCTTC.

The chain couples TRBV9 to TRBJ2-6, with TRBD1 as a possible D gene (6 bases). The CDR3 runs 19 residues. V lost 4 bases and J 0 bases, leaving 20 bases between the germline ends. Germline CDR1 and CDR2: SGDLS and YYNGEE. CDR3 sequence: CASSTRWGPPGSGANVLTF. In DNA, the CDR3 is TGTGCCAGCAGCACGCGATGGGGGCCCCCGGGCTCTGGGGCCAACGTCCTGACTTTC.

A few counts support this clone. The CDR3 protein is CASSLYESGSSGNTIYF. The CDR3 bases are TGCGCCAGCAGCTTGTATGAGTCGGGAAGCTCTGGAAACACCATATATTTT. The V and J genes are TRBV5-1 and TRBJ1-3; D is uncertain. V was trimmed by 1 base and J by 0 bases, leaving 14 bases between them. Germline-derived CDR1 and CDR2 are SGHRS and YFSETQ. The CDR3 consists of 17 residues.

CDR3 region: CAIGSGGLARNEQFF. The CDR3 nucleotides read TGTGCCATCGGGAGCGGGGGGCTAGCTAGGAATGAGCAGTTCTTC. The rearrangement uses TRBV10-3 and TRBJ2-1, with 9 nucleotides matching TRBD2. This CDR3 region has 15 residues. The junction had 12 bases not matched to a gene; V was cut back by 8 bases and J by 7 bases. Germline V gene data show CDR1 as ENHRY and CDR2 as SYGVKD.

V usage is TRBV5-8 and J usage is TRBJ1-3; D may be TRBD1 (5 bases). The CDR3 is made up of 15 amino acids. Germline loops: CDR1 SGHTS, CDR2 YDEGEE. Trimming cost V 4 bases and J 0 bases, with 11 bases left between them. CDR3 residues: CASSRDGGSGNTIYF. In DNA form, the CDR3 reads TGTGCCAGCAGCCGGGACGGGGGCTCTGGAAACACCATATATTTT.

Notes on this clone: The junction differs from germline at one of its ends, possibly a read error. This rearrangement joins TRBV9 to TRBJ2-3; TRBD2 aligns across 8 bases. The germline gives CDR1 SGDLS, CDR2 YYNGEE. This CDR3 comprises 12 residues. CDR3 nucleotide sequence: TGTGCCAGCAGCGTAGCCCAGCGGGGGCCTAATTTT. This codes for CASSVAQRGPNF.

To note about this clone: Other DNA sequences in this specimen translate into the identical CDR3. J is TRBJ1-3 and V is TRBV18; 7 bases align to TRBD1. The ends lost 0 bases at V and 2 bases at J; junction bases unmatched: 4. Germline CDR1 reads KGHSH; CDR2 reads LQKENI. The CDR3 is 16 amino acids. The DNA for the CDR3 is TGTGCCAGCTCACCACCTGGCAGGGGGACTGGAAACACCATATATTTT. Translating it yields CASSPPGRGTGNTIYF.

The chain employs TRBV5-1 and TRBJ2-7; 9 bases line up with TRBD1. In germline, CDR1 is SGHRS, CDR2 YFSETQ. The CDR3 spans 14 residues. V dropped 4 bases and J dropped 6; count of bases not matched to a gene: 8. The CDR3 DNA is TGCGCCAGCAGCCTTTCGGGACAGGGAGGCGAGCAGTACTTC. Translation gives CASSLSGQGGEQYF.

The gene calls are TRBV29-1 and TRBJ2-3, with D possibly TRBD1 on 6 matching bases. CDR3 size: 13 residues. V dropped 5 bases and J dropped 1 base, with 10 bases sitting between them. Germline V gene sequence: CDR1 SQVTM, CDR2 ANQGSEA. The CDR3 loop reads CSVRAGGTDTQYF. The CDR3 nucleotides are TGCAGCGTTCGAGCAGGGGGCACAGATACGCAGTATTTT.

This chain uses TRBV15 with TRBJ1-4; no firm D call. Germline V gene sequence: CDR1 LNHNV, CDR2 YYDKDF (reference sequence). Trimming took 0 bases from V and 0 from J, leaving 5 bases between them. CDR3 length: 15 residues. CDR3 residues: CATSREGATNEKLFF. The CDR3 DNA sequence: TGTGCCACCAGCAGAGAGGGAGCAACTAATGAAAAACTGTTTTTT.

The chain uses TRBV5-1 and TRBJ1-2, with TRBD1 matching over 10 bases. Germline V lookup: CDR1 SGHRS, CDR2 YFSETQ. The V gene end was trimmed by 6 bases and the J gene end by 8 bases; junction bases not matched to a gene: 10. There are 14 residues in the CDR3. The CDR3 nucleotides read TGCGCCAGCACCCTGACAGGGGGCGCGGAGGGCTACACCTTC. Its protein is CASTLTGGAEGYTF. Based on the CDR3 plus reference TRBV5-1 and TRBJ1-2, the full variable domain is KAGVTQTPRYLIKTRGQQVTLSCSPISGHRSVSWYQQTPGQGLQFLFEYFSETQRNKGNFPGRFSGRQFSNSRSEMNVSTLELGDSALYLCASTLTGGAEGYTFGSGTRLTVV.